This T cell receptor beta chain came from a study of stem cell transplantation in POMP-related autoinflammatory disease (dated by TCRdb to the early 2020s). With respect to the entire study: It was hypothesized that MHC class I-dependent CD8+ T-cell differentiation and positive selection are impaired by defective thymoproteasomes, resulting in skewing of the TRB repertoire. Prior to transplant, the patients had CD4+ naive T-cell skewing, low CD8+ T-cell proportions, and decreased T-cell cytokine secretion. Through one year post-transplant, neutrophils and platelets showed 100% donor engraftment on DNA chimerism analysis. High-throughput TRB sequencing assessed how POMP deficiency affects T-cell receptor beta repertoire diversity and CDR3 characteristics.

The library was prepared using the immunoSEQ multiplex PCR assay. Under the source paper's analysis protocol: Shannon entropy, which takes clonal size distribution into account, was used to quantify repertoire diversity. The Gini-Simpson index (Simpson_1-D) was used to measure inequality in clonotype distribution. TCRdb took this table from immuneACCESS and kept in-frame rearrangements with V and J called. Such tables lack part of the clones; where checked against another copy, unresolved V genes explain under half of the gap, and the rest is unexplained. The V and J calls and the clone size are those of that table, but D and trimming were determined from the DNA. A total of about 2,200 clones appear in this sample, around nine tenths of them only once. Of the sample, 2% to 2.5% falls within the top ten clones. What this sample's time point label stands for: after hematopoietic stem cell transplant. PRAID was marked by prominent immunodeficiency together with autoinflammation. Before TRB sequencing, the T-cell subsets, namely conventional T cells, CD8+ T cells, regulatory T cells, and T follicular helper cells, were sorted.

The CDR3 runs 15 residues from the cysteine to the phenylalanine. Kept here is only the CDR3 DNA, which spans 45 bases and is read in frame from base 1. The germline V gene encodes CDR1 LGHNT and CDR2 FRNRAP. From V the trimming removes 3 bases and from J it removes 3 bases, while the gene matches leave 5 bases of the junction unaccounted for. General findings and caveats noted by the study authors: The number of unique TRB V-J gene pairings was restricted in PRAID patients. Statistical significance for the trend toward lower diversity and increased clonality in PRAID patients was reached only for regulatory T cells. Across all analyzed T-cell subsets, PRAID patients tended toward lower TRB diversity and higher clonality.

Worth noting for this clone: Its antigen is not yet known. Per-base qualities were not stored, and no clone one base away is much larger.

Material: Tregs from PBMCs, obtained after stem cell transplantation. The sequence was collected from a human patient with POMP-related autoinflammation and immune dysregulation (PRAID). Once a transplant has taken place, some T cells may be donor derived. Rearrangement joined TRBV12-5 to TRBJ2-5, and 9 junctional nucleotides match TRBD1. CDR3 protein: CASGFRTGAEETQYF. Here is the DNA: TGTGCTAGTGGTTTCCGGACAGGGGCGGAAGAGACCCAGTACTTC.